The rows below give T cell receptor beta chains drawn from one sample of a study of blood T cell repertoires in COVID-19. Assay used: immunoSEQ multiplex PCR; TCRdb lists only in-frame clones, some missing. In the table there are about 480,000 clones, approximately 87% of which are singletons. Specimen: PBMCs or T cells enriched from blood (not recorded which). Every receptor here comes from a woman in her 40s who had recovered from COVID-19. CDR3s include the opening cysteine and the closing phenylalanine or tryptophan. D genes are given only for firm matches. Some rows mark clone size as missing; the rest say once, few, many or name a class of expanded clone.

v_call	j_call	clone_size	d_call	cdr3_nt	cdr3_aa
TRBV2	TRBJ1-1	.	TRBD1	TGTGCCAGCATCCTACAGGGGCATAGCACTGAAGCTTTCTTT	CASILQGHSTEAFF
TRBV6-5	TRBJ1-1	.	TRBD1	TGTGCCAGCAGTTACCTAGGACAGGGATGGACTGAAGCTTTCTTT	CASSYLGQGWTEAFF
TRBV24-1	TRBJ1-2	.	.	TGTGCCACCAGTGATGGCATTTATGGCTACACCTTC	CATSDGIYGYTF
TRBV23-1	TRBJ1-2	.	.	TGCGCCAGCAGTCAATCATTCAGGGAACAATATGGCTACACCTTC	CASSQSFREQYGYTF
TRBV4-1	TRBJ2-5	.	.	TGCGCCAGCAGCCAAGATGGAAGGGGGGAGACCCAGTACTTC	CASSQDGRGETQYF
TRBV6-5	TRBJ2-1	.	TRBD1	TGTGCCAGCAGTTTCTCCGGGACAGGGGGCGCGGAGCAGTTCTTC	CASSFSGTGGAEQFF
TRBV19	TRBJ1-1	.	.	TGTGCCAGTAGTATTGGACACTTGAACACTGAAGCTTTCTTT	CASSIGHLNTEAFF
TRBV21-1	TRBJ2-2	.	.	TGTGCCAGCAAAGACAGGGGGACCGGGGAGCTGTTTTTT	CASKDRGTGELFF
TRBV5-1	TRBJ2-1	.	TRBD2	TGCGCCAGCAGCTTGGTGGCTAGCGGGAGTGGAAATGAGCAGTTCTTC	CASSLVASGSGNEQFF
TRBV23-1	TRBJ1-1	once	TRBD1	TGCGCCAGAATTACAGGGGTGAACACTGAAGCTTTCTTT	CARITGVNTEAFF
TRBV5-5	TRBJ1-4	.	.	TGTGCCAGCAGCTATATACAGGTCGATAATGAAAAACTGTTTTTT	CASSYIQVDNEKLFF
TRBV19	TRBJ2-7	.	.	TGTGCCAGTAGTAGGGCGGGGCGACTAGACTACGAGCAGTACTTC	CASSRAGRLDYEQYF
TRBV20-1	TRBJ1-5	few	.	TGCAGCACATCCGCCGAGCCCCAGCATTTT	CSTSAEPQHF
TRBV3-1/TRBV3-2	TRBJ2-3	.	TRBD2	TGTGCCAGCAGACTAGCGGGAGGGCCGGATACGCAGTATTTT	CASRLAGGPDTQYF
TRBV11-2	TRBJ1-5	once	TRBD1	TGTGCCAGCAGCTCCAAGGGGACAGAGTATAGCAATCAGCCCCAGCATTTT	CASSSKGTEYSNQPQHF
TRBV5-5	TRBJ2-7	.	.	TGTGCCAGCAGTAGCGAAGGAGGACCCTACGAGCAGTACTTC	CASSSEGGPYEQYF
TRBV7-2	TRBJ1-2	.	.	TGTGCCAGCAGCTCGCCGACAGACAACTATGGCTACACCTTC	CASSSPTDNYGYTF
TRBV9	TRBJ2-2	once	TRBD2	TGTGCCAGCAGCGTAAGTGTGGCTAGCGGGAGTCCCGGGGAGCTGTTTTTT	CASSVSVASGSPGELFF
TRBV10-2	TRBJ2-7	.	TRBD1	TGCGCCAGCAGTGCACCGGGACAGGGATATTACGAGCAGTACTTC	CASSAPGQGYYEQYF
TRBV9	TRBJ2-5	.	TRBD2	TGTGCCAGCAGCGTTGGACTAGCGACAAAAGAGACCCAGTACTTC	CASSVGLATKETQYF
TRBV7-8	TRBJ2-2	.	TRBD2	TGTGCCAGCAGCCCGACTAGCGGGAGGACCGGGGAGCTGTTTTTT	CASSPTSGRTGELFF
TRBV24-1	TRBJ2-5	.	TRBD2	TGTGCCACCAGTGAGCCTAGCGGGAGTGTTTGGGAGACCCAGTACTTC	CATSEPSGSVWETQYF
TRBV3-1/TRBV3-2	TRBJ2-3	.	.	TGTGCCAGCAGCCACTACACAGATACGCAGTATTTT	CASSHYTDTQYF
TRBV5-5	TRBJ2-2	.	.	TGTGCCAGCAGCCCCACCAGGGGAGGGGACACCGGGGAGCTGTTTTTT	CASSPTRGGDTGELFF
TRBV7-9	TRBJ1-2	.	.	TGTGCCAGCAGCCCAAGGGGAAGCTCCTATGGCTACACCTTC	CASSPRGSSYGYTF
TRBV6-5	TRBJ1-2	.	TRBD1	TGTGCCAGCACCAGTAGACAGGGGGCAGTCTATGGCTACACCTTC	CASTSRQGAVYGYTF
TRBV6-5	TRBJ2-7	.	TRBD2	TGTGCCAGCAGTCGGGGGAGGGCCGGCGAGCAGTACTTC	CASSRGRAGEQYF
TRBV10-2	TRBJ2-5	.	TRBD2	TGCGCCAGCAGTCAGCAAATAGGACTAGCGGGGGACTTC	CASSQQIGLAGDF
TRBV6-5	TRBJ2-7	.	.	TGTGCCAGCAGTCGGGGGACAGAGTACGAGCAGTACTTC	CASSRGTEYEQYF
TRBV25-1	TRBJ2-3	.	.	TGTGCCAGCAGTGAATCCGGGTATAGCACAGATACGCAGTATTTT	CASSESGYSTDTQYF
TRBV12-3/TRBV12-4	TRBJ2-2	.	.	TGTGCCAGCGGTGCGGGGAACACCGGGGAGCTGTTTTTT	CASGAGNTGELFF
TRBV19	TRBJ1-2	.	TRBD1	TGTGCCAGTAGGCCTGGACAGGGGAAATTCTATGGCTACACCTTC	CASRPGQGKFYGYTF
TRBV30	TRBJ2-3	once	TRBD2	TGTGCCTGGAGTCCCCTCAGCGGGAGTAATTCAGATACGCAGTATTTT	CAWSPLSGSNSDTQYF
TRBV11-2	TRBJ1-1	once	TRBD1	TGTGCCAGCAGCTTAGAGACAGGGAGTTTCGCTGAAGCTTTCTTT	CASSLETGSFAEAFF
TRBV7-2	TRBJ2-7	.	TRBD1	TGTGCCAGCAGCTTAGGTACAGGGGTTCCGCTAATGGAGTACTTC	CASSLGTGVPLMEYF
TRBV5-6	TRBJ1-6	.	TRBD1	TGTGCCAGCAGCCCAGGGGGGAACTATAATTCACCCCTCCACTTT	CASSPGGNYNSPLHF
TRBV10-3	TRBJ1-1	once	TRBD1	TGTGCCACCGGGGGGGACAGGGGCATGAACACTGAAGCTTTCTTT	CATGGDRGMNTEAFF
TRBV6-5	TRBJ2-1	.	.	TGTGCCAGCAGTTACGGTTTGAGCTCCTACAATGAGCAGTTCTTC	CASSYGLSSYNEQFF
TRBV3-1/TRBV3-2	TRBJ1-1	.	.	TGTGCCAGCAGCCAAACACAGGGTAGGACTGAAGCTTTCTTT	CASSQTQGRTEAFF
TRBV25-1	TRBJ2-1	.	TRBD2	TGTGCCAGCAGCGCCGGGACTAGCTTAAATGAGCAGTTCTTC	CASSAGTSLNEQFF
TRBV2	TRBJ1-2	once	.	TGTGCCAGCGGTTACTACCCGGGGGGCGATGGCTACACCTTC	CASGYYPGGDGYTF
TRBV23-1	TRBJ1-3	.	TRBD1	TGCGCCAGCAGTCATCCCGAGACAGGGGTCACGGGAAACACCATATATTTT	CASSHPETGVTGNTIYF
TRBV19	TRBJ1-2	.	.	TGTGCCAGTAAAAGCGACTCAGGGGATTATGGCTACACCTTC	CASKSDSGDYGYTF
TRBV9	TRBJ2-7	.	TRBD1	TGTGCCAGCAGCGATCGGGGACAGGGTTGGGGCGAGCAGTACTTC	CASSDRGQGWGEQYF
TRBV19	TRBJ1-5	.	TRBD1	TGTGCCAGTAGTAAGGGACAGGGAGGCAATCAGCCCCAGCATTTT	CASSKGQGGNQPQHF
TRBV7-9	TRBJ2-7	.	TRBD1	TGTGCCGCCGGACAGGCCTCCTCCTACGAGCAGTACTTC	CAAGQASSYEQYF
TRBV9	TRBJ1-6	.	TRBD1	TGTGCCAGCGGTACCGGACAGGGGAATTCACCCCTCCACTTT	CASGTGQGNSPLHF
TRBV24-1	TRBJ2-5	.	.	TGTGCCACCAGTGATGACCAGCCGTTGGCGGGAGAGACCCAGTACTTC	CATSDDQPLAGETQYF
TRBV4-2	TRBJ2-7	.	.	TGTGCCAGCAGCCCGAACCTCGGGTATGGCTCCTACGAGCAGTACTTC	CASSPNLGYGSYEQYF
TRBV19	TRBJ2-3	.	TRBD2	TGTGCCAGTAGTATTTCTAGCGGGACCACAGATACGCAGTATTTT	CASSISSGTTDTQYF
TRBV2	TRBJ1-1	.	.	TGTGCCAGCAGAGGGGAACAGGACACTGAAGCTTTCTTT	CASRGEQDTEAFF
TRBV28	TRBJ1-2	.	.	TGTGCCAGCAGTTTAGGACAGCCTAACGGCTACACCTTC	CASSLGQPNGYTF
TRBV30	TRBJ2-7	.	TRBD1	TGTGCCTGGAAGGCGGGGACAGGGGGCGACGAGCAGTACTTC	CAWKAGTGGDEQYF
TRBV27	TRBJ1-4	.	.	TGTGCCAGCAGTTTCGCACAGCCGACTACTGAAAAACTGTTTTTT	CASSFAQPTTEKLFF
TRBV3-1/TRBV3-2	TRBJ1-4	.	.	TGTGCCAGCAGCGCCGGAGGGTACGAAAAACTGTTTTTT	CASSAGGYEKLFF